This T cell receptor beta chain was captured by sequencing in a study of beta chain features in type 1 diabetes. Findings and caveats of the study: VDJ junctions from type 1 diabetes patients carried fewer insertions and larger deletions.

The CDR3 consists of 14 residues. With V trimmed by 5 bases and J by 4 bases, 6 bases remained unmatched. Germline V lookup: CDR1 SGHTA, CDR2 FQGTGA. With regard to this clone: Its antigen is as yet unknown. The sample contains more than one DNA sequence encoding this CDR3.

Expressed TCRB transcripts were sequenced because the isolated RNA had all been reverse transcribed beforehand. Sequencing used immunoSEQ multiplex PCR; TCRdb keeps in-frame clones, though not all of them. The table lists over 500,000 clones, 15% to 18% of them singletons. The chain is built from TRBV7-3 and TRBJ1-2; 8 positions match TRBD1. This receptor was taken from a man between 18 and 29 years old in good health. Sequencing was done on a sample of naive CD4+ T cells from blood. CDR3 amino acids: CASSPSGTGYGYTF. DNA for the CDR3: TGTGCCAGCAGCCCCTCGGGGACAGGCTATGGCTACACCTTC.